What follows is one T cell receptor beta chain and its context. These data belong to a study of cytomegalovirus exposure and HLA in healthy donors. Researchers ran the PCR with 60 Vbeta and 13 Jbeta primers. Repertoires were generated with immunoSEQ multiplex PCR, while TCRdb's copy carries only in-frame clones and drops some. This sample's table reports about 210,000 clones. Trimming at V came to 6 bases and at J to 3 bases, leaving 7 bases not matched to a gene. CDR1 and CDR2 (germline): MNHEY, SVGAGI. The length of the CDR3 is 15 residues. The source material was PBMCs. The chain carries TRBV6-5 and TRBJ1-5; 8 nucleotides agree with TRBD1. The source is a woman in her 30s in good health and CMV-seropositive. The CDR3 loop is CASRGQGTNNQPQHF. CDR3 in DNA: TGTGCCAGCAGAGGACAGGGCACGAACAATCAGCCCCAGCATTTT.